This TCR beta chain was documented in a study of blood T cell repertoires in COVID-19. Overall study context: Material from acute and convalescent COVID-19 was sourced from the United States, Italy and Spain. PBMCs, B-cell-depleted T cells, or T cells were the source of the cDNA or gDNA that made up the material.

The CDR3 sequence is 14 residues long. After removal of 8 bases from V and 6 bases from J, the junction contained 12 bases not matched to a gene. Germline loops: CDR1 LNHDA, CDR2 SQIVND (reference sequence). Source study methods: Amplification of reference gene primers was used by the study to estimate nucleated cell counts. TCRdb's copy holds only in-frame clones and misses some; the assay was immunoSEQ multiplex PCR. The V and J calls and clone size are taken from that table; D and trimming were inferred from the DNA. The sample has around 85,000 clones, roughly 87% seen once. The TCR sequence derives from a man in his 60s with acute or convalescent COVID-19. The chain combines TRBV19 with TRBJ1-1; 7 positions match TRBD1. The sequencing input was peripheral blood. CDR3 DNA: TGTGCCAGTGGTACACAGGGGAGGATAGCTGAAGCTTTCTTT. The encoded protein is CASGTQGRIAEAFF.